The entry below gives a single T cell receptor beta chain sequence along with its context. It lacks a known antigen. The sample holds no much larger clone one base away, and base qualities are not on file. Library generation was performed with the immunoSEQ multiplex PCR assay. For most patients, genomic DNA was isolated with the Qiagen DNeasy Blood and Tissue Kit and sent frozen to Adaptive Biotechnologies for TCR sequencing. For most patients, high-throughput TCR-beta CDR3 sequencing of genomic DNA was performed by Adaptive Biotechnologies. In the source study's methods: TCR sequencing data were retrieved from Adaptive's ImmunoSEQ software for around 20 patients, whereas three other patients were processed with MiXCR and VDJtools. To correct CD4 versus CD8 sorting errors, any sequence found in both subsets at a frequency ratio below 5:1 was removed. CDR3 nucleotide sequences shared by donor and recipient were removed because the origin of these sequences could not be assigned. Alloreactive clones required at least 2-fold expansion over unstimulated cells and minimum CFSE-low frequency of 0.002% (template counts) or 0.001% (read counts). Clones detected in sequenced pre-transplant spleen, lymph node, or MLR CFSE-low populations of the donor or recipient were defined as mappable. Cumulative frequency of alloreactive clones was calculated as a percentage of all sequences weighted by copy number. TCRdb took this table from immuneACCESS and kept in-frame rearrangements with V and J called. Such tables lack part of the clones; where checked against another copy, unresolved V genes explain under half of the gap, and the rest is unexplained. That table is the source of V, J and clone size, and D and trimming were worked out from the DNA. Within this sample are 77,000 or so clones, with just under 95% of them counted one time only. Together, the top ten hold around 0.54% of the sample.

The sample originates from a study of graft-versus-host responses after intestinal transplantation (dated by TCRdb to about 2021). Study-wide context: Recipients received multivisceral, liver-intestinal, or isolated intestinal transplants. Anti-thymocyte globulin induction was given to all recipients, followed by maintenance tacrolimus and steroids for 2 to 3 years. After intestinal transplantation, graft-versus-host and host-versus-graft alloreactive T cell clones in the graft, circulation and bone marrow were tracked using bulk TCR-beta CDR3 sequencing. To identify alloreactive clones, pre-transplant mixed lymphocyte reaction products were sequenced and compared with unstimulated pre-transplant donor and recipient T cells. The cohort enrolled about two dozen intestinal transplant recipients, one of whom was a retransplant, and a few patients without pretransplant specimens were excluded. A peak of at least 4% donor T cells among recipient peripheral blood mononuclear cells was the definition used for donor T cell macrochimerism. Samples from a few later patients were sequenced in-house on an Illumina MiSeq with MiXCR processing rather than by the commercial service.

The time point label, as the study defines it: cells obtained before transplantation from donor or recipient. CD3+CD4+ and CD3+CD8+ populations were FACS-sorted from unstimulated pre-transplant donor and recipient cells taken from spleen or lymph nodes. The study at large found these results: GvH clones were found in recipient bone marrow, and some of the GvH clones appeared earlier in ileal mucosa or blood, which is consistent with an intestinal mucosal origin. The relatively low number and heterogeneity of intestinal transplant patients limited the conclusions. High GvH to HvG T cell clonal ratios were observed in the allografts of patients with donor T cell macrochimerism. Early after transplant, declines in HvG clones were associated with peak levels of circulating GvH clones.

The CDR3, from cysteine to phenylalanine, totals 14 residues. Only the CDR3 region is kept as DNA, spanning 42 bases read in frame from base 1. Looking up the germline V gene (reference sequence) yields CDR1 MNHEY and CDR2 SMNVEV. V was cut back by 5 bases and J by 7 bases, leaving a gap of 15 bases between them. The material sequenced was unstimulated CD8+ T cells sorted from spleen or lymph node cells, taken before intestinal transplant. Recombination joined TRBV27 with TRBJ2-1; the D element might be TRBD1 or TRBD2, as each aligns at 6 bases. This TCR was recovered from a human donor who received an intestinal transplant. The base sequence is TGTGCCAGCAGTCCCCCCGAAGGGGGGAATGAGCAGTTCTTC. This sequence encodes CASSPPEGGNEQFF.